The 27 T cell receptor beta chains below all came from one sample that was sequenced in a study of control samples from healthy donors and cancer patients. Only in-frame clones appear in the TCRdb table, and some are missing; sequencing was by immunoSEQ multiplex PCR. The repertoire consists of some 150,000 clones, with 91% occurring once and the leading ten covering approximately 7%. The sequencing sample was made of blood. All receptors come from a man aged 18 to 30 in good health.

This clone was picked up one time. The rearrangement uses TRBV16 and TRBJ1-1, with D perhaps TRBD1 (5 bases). Germline-derived CDR1 and CDR2 are KGHSY and FQNENV. The V gene lost 0 bases and the J gene lost 1 base, with 6 bases spanning the gap. This CDR3 has 14 residues. DNA of the CDR3: TGTGCCAGCAGCCAATCGGGGGGGAACACTGAAGCTTTCTTT. This sequence encodes CASSQSGGNTEAFF.

This sequence joins TRBV19 and TRBJ2-7; 10 bases match TRBD1. After removal of 5 bases from V and 2 bases from J, the junction contained 3 bases not matched to a gene. This CDR3 contains 14 residues. The V gene's germline CDR1 is LNHDA and CDR2 SQIVND (reference sequence). CDR3 bases: TGTGCCAGTAGTCGGGGACAGGGGACCTACGAGCAGTACTTC. Translation: CASSRGQGTYEQYF. Combining the CDR3 with reference TRBV19 and TRBJ2-7 gives the whole variable domain DGGITQSPKYLFRKEGQNVTLSCEQNLNHDAMYWYRQDPGQGLRLIYYSQIVNDFQKGDIAEGYSVSREKKESFPLTVTSAQKNPTAFYLCASSRGQGTYEQYFGPGTRLTVT.

The rearrangement joins TRBV10-1 to TRBJ1-1; 10 positions match TRBD1. The CDR3 is 19 amino acids. In germline, CDR1 is WNHNN, CDR2 SYGVQD (reference sequence). V shed 3 bases and J 0 bases; nucleotides not matched to a gene: 13. The CDR3 DNA follows: TGCGCCAGCAGTGAAAGTCCGGGACAGGGGCTGATGATGAACACTGAAGCTTTCTTT. Its protein is CASSESPGQGLMMNTEAFF.

The V gene is TRBV12-3 or TRBV12-4, the J gene TRBJ2-5; possible D gene TRBD1, 5 bases. The CDR3 has 13 residues. Trimming left V 8 bases short and J 7 bases short, with 17 bases between. Here the CDR3 DNA reads TGTGCCAGCGGGCAAGGGGCCCGCGGGACCCAGTACTTC. As protein: CASGQGARGTQYF.

This clone has just one count. The rearrangement links TRBV27 to TRBJ2-7; 7 bases match TRBD1. Unmatched junction bases numbered 12, after V lost 5 bases and J lost 2 bases. CDR3 length: 16 amino acids. The germline V gene encodes CDR1 MNHEY and CDR2 SMNVEV (reference sequence). The CDR3 DNA follows: TGTGCCAGCAGTGCCTCCCAGGGGGTGGTAGCCTACGAGCAGTACTTC. Protein product: CASSASQGVVAYEQYF.

The chain carries TRBV10-3 and TRBJ1-1; D gene uncertain. Germline V gene lookup returns CDR1 ENHRY and CDR2 SYGVKD. The CDR3 sequence is 14 residues long. The V end lost 2 bases, the J end lost 0 bases, and 7 bases lay between the germline ends. The CDR3, as DNA: TGTGCCATCAGTGAGGCGGTCATGAACACTGAAGCTTTCTTT. Its translation is CAISEAVMNTEAFF.

The chain couples TRBV4-3 to TRBJ2-3, with D possibly matching TRBD1 (6 bases). Trimming left V 4 bases short and J 5 bases short, with 16 bases between. CDR3 size: 15 residues. Germline V gene sequence: CDR1 LGHNA, CDR2 YSLEER. The CDR3 region has the DNA TGCGCCAGCAGCCCGGGACATTTTAAAGAAGATACGCAGTATTTT. This sequence encodes CASSPGHFKEDTQYF.

The V gene is TRBV4-1, the J gene TRBJ2-7; D gene unclear. Germline V gene lookup returns CDR1 MGHRA and CDR2 YSYEKL. The CDR3 runs to 15 residues. V shed 1 base and J shed 3 bases, with 13 bases lying between them. CDR3 in DNA: TGCGCCAGCAGCCAAGCCGTAATCAGTAGCTACGAGCAGTACTTC. This codes for CASSQAVISSYEQYF.

This chain joins TRBV6-2 or TRBV6-3 and TRBJ2-7; the D gene is possibly TRBD1 (6 bases). The germline V gene encodes CDR1 MNHEY and CDR2 SVGEGT. The CDR3 length is 14 residues. V lost 1 base to trimming and J lost 4 bases, with 11 bases between them. The CDR3 sequence is CASSYLGDNYEQYF. The CDR3 DNA follows: TGTGCCAGCAGTTACTTAGGGGACAATTACGAGCAGTACTTC.

The chain recombines TRBV6-5 with TRBJ2-3; unclear D gene. The CDR3 has 15 amino acids. Germline CDR1 MNHEY, CDR2 SVGAGI. The ends were cut back, 7 bases at V and 0 bases at J, with 14 bases in the middle. DNA of the CDR3: TGTGCCAGCACCGAAGGCCGAGCTAGCACAGATACGCAGTATTTT. Amino acids: CASTEGRASTDTQYF.

This chain uses TRBV30 with TRBJ1-6; D is possibly TRBD1 (5 bases). The germline V gene encodes CDR1 GTSNPN and CDR2 SVGIG (reference sequence). There are 14 residues in the CDR3. Trimming pared 4 bases from V and 8 bases from J, leaving 15 bases between. CDR3 nucleotides: TGTGCCTGGACCCTAAGAGGAGGGGATTCACCCCTCCACTTT. It encodes CAWTLRGGDSPLHF.

This sequence joins TRBV5-1 and TRBJ2-3, with 10 bases identical to TRBD2. CDR3 length: 16 amino acids. CDR1 and CDR2 (germline): SGHRS, YFSETQ. V lost 3 bases to trimming and J lost 3 bases; unmatched junction nucleotides: 7. CDR3 nucleotide sequence: TGCGCCAGCAGCTCGGGGACTAGCGCGACAACAGATACGCAGTATTTT. This gives the protein CASSSGTSATTDTQYF.

The chain uses TRBV6-5 and TRBJ2-7; 9 bases map to TRBD2. The CDR3 runs 15 residues. Germline loops: CDR1 MNHEY, CDR2 SVGAGI. V gave up 5 bases and J gave up 3 bases; unmatched junction bases: 8. The chain's CDR3 is CASSRGLADNYEQYF. The DNA for the CDR3 is TGTGCCAGCAGTCGGGGACTAGCTGACAACTACGAGCAGTACTTC.

The J gene is TRBJ1-1, the V gene TRBV19; TRBD1 agrees at 9 bases. With 6 bases clipped from V and 0 bases from J, the junction kept 2 bases outside the gene matches. This CDR3 spans 14 amino acids. Germline V gene sequence: CDR1 LNHDA, CDR2 SQIVND (reference sequence). DNA for the CDR3: TGTGCCAGTAGGGGACAGGGCGTGAACACTGAAGCTTTCTTT. Protein product: CASRGQGVNTEAFF.

The J gene is TRBJ1-2, the V gene TRBV18; D remains unclear. Per germline, CDR1 KGHSH and CDR2 LQKENI. V was clipped by 6 bases and J by 10 bases, with 21 bases between them. This CDR3 comprises 14 residues. CDR3 sequence: CASSPSPQRGNYTF. CDR3 sequence (DNA): TGTGCCAGCTCGCCTTCCCCCCAACGGGGTAACTACACCTTC.

The V and J genes are TRBV7-2 and TRBJ2-3; no reliable D call. V was cut by 0 bases and J by 3 bases, with 7 bases left in between. The length of the CDR3 is 14 residues. Germline V gene data show CDR1 as SGHTA and CDR2 as FQGNSA. The CDR3 DNA is TGTGCCAGCAGCTTAGCGCGCAGAACAGATACGCAGTATTTT. It specifies CASSLARRTDTQYF.

This clone turned up a few times. The same CDR3 is also encoded by other DNA sequences in this sample. The DNA of the CDR3 is TGCGCCAGCAGCTTGAGGGGGGACCAAGAGACCCAGTACTTC. This translates into CASSLRGDQETQYF. The gene calls are TRBV5-1 and TRBJ2-5; D assignment may be TRBD1 or TRBD2 (6 bases each). The CDR3 consists of 14 residues. Between the trimmed V and J ends, which lost 1 base and 0 bases, there was a span of 7 bases. Germline loops: CDR1 SGHRS, CDR2 YFSETQ.

This clone was counted a single time. The chain joins TRBV5-4 to TRBJ2-1; 8 bases map to TRBD1. The germline V gene has CDR1 SGHNT and CDR2 YYREEE (reference sequence). This CDR3 comprises 14 residues. Unmatched junction bases numbered 3, after V lost 5 bases and J lost 2 bases. The CDR3 loop reads CASRTGDPYNEQFF. The CDR3 DNA reads TGTGCCAGCAGGACAGGGGACCCCTACAATGAGCAGTTCTTC. Combining the CDR3 with reference TRBV5-4 and TRBJ2-1 gives the whole variable domain ETGVTQSPTHLIKTRGQQVTLRCSSQSGHNTVSWYQQALGQGPQFIFQYYREEENGRGNFPPRFSGLQFPNYSSELNVNALELDDSALYLCASRTGDPYNEQFFGPGTRLTVL.

This clone is a singleton in its sample. The chain carries TRBV5-6 and TRBJ1-6; TRBD1 agrees at 7 bases. V lost 1 base and J lost 7; bases outside the gene matches: 8. Germline V gene lookup returns CDR1 SGHDT and CDR2 YYEEEE. The CDR3 is 16 amino acids. The DNA for the CDR3 is TGTGCCAGCAGCTTGACAACCGGGACAGCCAATTCACCCCTCCACTTT. Its protein is CASSLTTGTANSPLHF.

The chain has TRBV4-2 and TRBJ2-1; D is undetermined. The germline V gene has CDR1 LGHNA and CDR2 YNFKEQ. V lost 2 bases and J 4 bases, leaving 18 bases between the germline ends. The CDR3 has 17 residues. The CDR3 is CASSQSEAVQSYNEQFF. In nucleotides, the CDR3 is TGTGCCAGCAGCCAATCCGAGGCCGTACAATCGTACAATGAGCAGTTCTTC.

V gene TRBV4-1 combines with J gene TRBJ1-1; no definite D call. This CDR3 contains 13 residues. Trimming pared 1 base from V and 1 base from J, leaving 4 bases between. Per the germline V gene, CDR1 is MGHRA and CDR2 is YSYEKL. The CDR3 DNA is TGCGCCAGCAGCCAAGTGGGGAACACTGAAGCTTTCTTT. Translated: CASSQVGNTEAFF.

The chain employs TRBV6-5 and TRBJ1-4, with D tentatively TRBD1 (6 bases). This CDR3 comprises 14 residues. The germline CDR1 and CDR2 sequences are MNHEY and SVGAGI. V was clipped by 6 bases and J by 2 bases, with 10 bases between them. CDR3 amino acids: CASRQGLTNEKLFF. In DNA form, the CDR3 reads TGTGCCAGCAGACAGGGTCTGACTAATGAAAAACTGTTTTTT.

The chain couples TRBV6-5 to TRBJ1-5; the match to TRBD1 covers 7 bases. Looked up from germline, CDR1 is MNHEY and CDR2 is SVGAGI. The V segment lost 6 bases and the J segment 2 bases; nucleotides outside the gene matches: 7. There are 15 residues in the CDR3. As DNA, the CDR3 is TGTGCCAGCAGAGATTTTACAGGGGGCAATCAGCCCCAGCATTTT. Translated, it gives CASRDFTGGNQPQHF.

A single count supports this clone. The chain links TRBV9 to TRBJ2-7; D perhaps matches TRBD2 (5 bases). Germline assignment: CDR1 SGDLS and CDR2 YYNGEE. V was trimmed by 5 bases and J by 7 bases, leaving 13 bases between them. This CDR3 contains 12 residues. CDR3 DNA sequence: TGTGCCAGCAGGGGAGAGGGCGTAGAGCAGTACTTC. Protein sequence: CASRGEGVEQYF.

The V and J genes are TRBV9 and TRBJ2-1; 7 bases align to TRBD2. V dropped 0 bases and J dropped 2; count of bases not matched to a gene: 5. This CDR3 is 16 amino acids long. Germline CDR1 reads SGDLS; CDR2 reads YYNGEE. Here the CDR3 reads CASSVGAGEAYNEQFF. Here the CDR3 DNA reads TGTGCCAGCAGCGTAGGGGCGGGGGAGGCCTACAATGAGCAGTTCTTC.

The genes are TRBV18 and TRBJ1-2, with D possibly TRBD1 on 5 matching bases. This CDR3 comprises 14 residues. Germline lookup yields CDR1 KGHSH and CDR2 LQKENI. The V end was cut by 3 bases, the J end by 5 bases, with 13 bases between. The CDR3 DNA sequence: TGTGCCAGCTCACCTCCGGGACTCAAGTATGGCTACACCTTC. Amino acid sequence: CASSPPGLKYGYTF.

The chain is built from TRBV5-1 and TRBJ2-1, with TRBD2 matching over 7 bases. CDR1 and CDR2 (germline): SGHRS, YFSETQ. V trimming: 0 bases; J trimming: 2 bases; junction bases outside the gene matches: 2. CDR3 size: 15 residues. In DNA form, the CDR3 reads TGCGCCAGCAGCTTGGGGCTAGCGGCCTACAATGAGCAGTTCTTC. Amino acids: CASSLGLAAYNEQFF.